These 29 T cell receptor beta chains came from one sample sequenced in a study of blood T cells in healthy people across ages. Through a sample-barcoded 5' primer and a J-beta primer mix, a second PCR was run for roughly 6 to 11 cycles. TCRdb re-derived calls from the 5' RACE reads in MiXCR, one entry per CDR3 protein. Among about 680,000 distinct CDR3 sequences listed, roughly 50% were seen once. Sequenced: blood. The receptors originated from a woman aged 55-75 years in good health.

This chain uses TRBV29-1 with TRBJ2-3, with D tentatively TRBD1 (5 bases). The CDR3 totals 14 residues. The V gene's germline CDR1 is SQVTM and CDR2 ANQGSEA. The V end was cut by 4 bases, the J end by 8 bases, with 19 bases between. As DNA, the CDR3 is TGCAGCGTTGGCTCTTGGGGCTCAACGGGTACGCAGTATTTT. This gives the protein CSVGSWGSTGTQYF.

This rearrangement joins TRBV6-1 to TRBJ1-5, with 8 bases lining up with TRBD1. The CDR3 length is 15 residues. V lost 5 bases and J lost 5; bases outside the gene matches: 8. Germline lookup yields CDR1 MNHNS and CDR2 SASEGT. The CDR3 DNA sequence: TGTGCCAGCAGTAAGACAGGGGCTGAATATCAGCCCCAGCATTTT. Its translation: CASSKTGAEYQPQHF.

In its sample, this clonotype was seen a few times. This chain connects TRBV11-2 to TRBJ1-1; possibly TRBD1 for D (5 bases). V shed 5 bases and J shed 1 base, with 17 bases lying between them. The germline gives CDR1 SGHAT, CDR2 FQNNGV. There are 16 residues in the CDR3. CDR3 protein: CASSLIRQGWNTEAFF. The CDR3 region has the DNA TGTGCCAGCAGCCTTATACGGCAGGGATGGAACACTGAAGCTTTCTTT.

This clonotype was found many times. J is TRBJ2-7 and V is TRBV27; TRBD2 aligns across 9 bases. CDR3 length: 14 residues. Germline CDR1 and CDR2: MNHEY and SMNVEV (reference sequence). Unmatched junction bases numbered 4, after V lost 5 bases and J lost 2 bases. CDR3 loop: CASSPLAGPYEQYF. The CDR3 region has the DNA TGTGCCAGCAGTCCTCTAGCGGGACCCTACGAGCAGTACTTC.

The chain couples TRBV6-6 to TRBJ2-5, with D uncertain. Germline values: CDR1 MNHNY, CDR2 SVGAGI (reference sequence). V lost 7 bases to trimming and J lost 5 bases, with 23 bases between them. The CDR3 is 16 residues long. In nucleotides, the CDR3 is TGTGCCAGCAACCCTGAGAGCTGGGGTTACGGGGAGACCCAGTACTTC. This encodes CASNPESWGYGETQYF.

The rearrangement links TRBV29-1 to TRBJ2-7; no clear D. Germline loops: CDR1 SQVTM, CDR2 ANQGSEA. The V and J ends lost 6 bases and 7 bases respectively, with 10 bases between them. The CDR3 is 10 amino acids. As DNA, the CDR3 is TGCAGCGTAGCATACAATGAGCAGTACTTC. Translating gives CSVAYNEQYF.

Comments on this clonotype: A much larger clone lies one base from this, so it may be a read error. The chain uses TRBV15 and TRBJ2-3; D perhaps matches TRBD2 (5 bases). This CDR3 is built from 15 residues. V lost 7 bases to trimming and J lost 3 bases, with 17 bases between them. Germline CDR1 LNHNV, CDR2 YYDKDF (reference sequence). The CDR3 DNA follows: TGTGCCACCATCGTAACACCGGGATCAACAGATACGCAGTATTTT. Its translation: CATIVTPGSTDTQYF.

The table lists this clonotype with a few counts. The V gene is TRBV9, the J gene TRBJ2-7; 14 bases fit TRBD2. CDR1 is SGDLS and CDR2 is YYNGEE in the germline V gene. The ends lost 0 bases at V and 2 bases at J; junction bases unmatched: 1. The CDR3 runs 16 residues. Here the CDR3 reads CASSVEGLAGAYEQYF. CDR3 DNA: TGTGCCAGCAGCGTAGAGGGACTAGCGGGGGCCTACGAGCAGTACTTC.

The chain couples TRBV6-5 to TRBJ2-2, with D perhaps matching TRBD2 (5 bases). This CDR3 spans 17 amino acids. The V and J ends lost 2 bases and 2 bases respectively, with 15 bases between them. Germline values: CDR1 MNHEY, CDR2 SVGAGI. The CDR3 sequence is CASSYVRDAGNTGELFF. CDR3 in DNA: TGTGCCAGCAGTTACGTTCGGGATGCAGGAAACACCGGGGAGCTGTTTTTT.

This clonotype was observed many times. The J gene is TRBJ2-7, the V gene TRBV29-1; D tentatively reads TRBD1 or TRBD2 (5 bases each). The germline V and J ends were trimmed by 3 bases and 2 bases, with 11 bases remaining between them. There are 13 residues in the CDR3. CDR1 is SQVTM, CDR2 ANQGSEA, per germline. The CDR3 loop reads CSVEGTAPYEQYF. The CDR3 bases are TGCAGCGTTGAGGGGACGGCACCCTACGAGCAGTACTTC.

In DNA form, the CDR3 reads TGCAGCGTTGCTGGACTTGGACCCACAGATACGCAGTATTTT. This encodes CSVAGLGPTDTQYF. This rearrangement joins TRBV29-1 to TRBJ2-3; the D gene is possibly TRBD2 (5 bases). The germline V and J ends were trimmed by 4 bases and 2 bases, with 13 bases remaining between them. CDR3 length: 14 amino acids. Germline V gene data show CDR1 as SQVTM and CDR2 as ANQGSEA.

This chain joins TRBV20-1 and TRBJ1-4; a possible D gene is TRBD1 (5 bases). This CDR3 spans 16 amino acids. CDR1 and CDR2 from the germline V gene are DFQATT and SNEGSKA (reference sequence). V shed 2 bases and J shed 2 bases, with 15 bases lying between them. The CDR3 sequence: CSARRQGSSTNEKLFF. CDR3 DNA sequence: TGCAGTGCTAGAAGGCAGGGAAGTTCGACTAATGAAAAACTGTTTTTT.

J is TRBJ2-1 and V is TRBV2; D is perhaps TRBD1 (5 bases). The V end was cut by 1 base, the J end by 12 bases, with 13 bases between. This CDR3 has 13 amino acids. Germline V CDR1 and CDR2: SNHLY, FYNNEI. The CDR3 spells CASSEGGFTRQFF. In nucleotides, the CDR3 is TGTGCCAGCAGTGAAGGGGGCTTTACGAGGCAGTTCTTC.

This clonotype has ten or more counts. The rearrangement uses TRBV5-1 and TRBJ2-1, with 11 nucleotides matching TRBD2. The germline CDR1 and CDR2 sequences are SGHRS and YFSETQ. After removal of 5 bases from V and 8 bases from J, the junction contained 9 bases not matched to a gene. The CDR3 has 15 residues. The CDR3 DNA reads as TGCGCCAGCAGGTTGACTAGCGGGAAATCGGATGAGCAGTTCTTC. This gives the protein CASRLTSGKSDEQFF.

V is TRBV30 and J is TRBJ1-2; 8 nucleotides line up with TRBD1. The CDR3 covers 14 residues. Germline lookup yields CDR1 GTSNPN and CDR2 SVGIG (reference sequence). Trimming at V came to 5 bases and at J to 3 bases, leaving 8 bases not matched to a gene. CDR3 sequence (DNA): TGTGCCTGGTTCACCGGGACAGGCGACTATGGCTACACCTTC. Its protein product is CAWFTGTGDYGYTF.

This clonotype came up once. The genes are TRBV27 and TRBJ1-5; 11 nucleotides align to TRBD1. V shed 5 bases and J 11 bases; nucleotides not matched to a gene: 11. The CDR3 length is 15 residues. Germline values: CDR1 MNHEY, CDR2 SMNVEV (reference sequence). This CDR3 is CASSPRGQGEGAQHF. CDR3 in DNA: TGTGCCAGCAGTCCCCGGGGACAGGGGGAGGGGGCCCAGCATTTT.

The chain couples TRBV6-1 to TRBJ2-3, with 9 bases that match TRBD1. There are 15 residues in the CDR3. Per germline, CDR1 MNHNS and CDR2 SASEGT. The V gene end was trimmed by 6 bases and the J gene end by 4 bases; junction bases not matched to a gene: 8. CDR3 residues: CASRVGTGGPDTQYF. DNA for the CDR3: TGTGCCAGCAGGGTGGGAACAGGGGGCCCAGATACGCAGTATTTT.

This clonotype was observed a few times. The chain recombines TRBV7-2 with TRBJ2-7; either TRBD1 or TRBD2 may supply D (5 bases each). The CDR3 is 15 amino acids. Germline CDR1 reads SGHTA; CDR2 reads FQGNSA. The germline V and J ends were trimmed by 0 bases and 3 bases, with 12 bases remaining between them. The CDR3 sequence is CASSLAPGRIYEQYF. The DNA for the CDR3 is TGTGCCAGCAGCTTAGCGCCGGGACGGATCTACGAGCAGTACTTC.

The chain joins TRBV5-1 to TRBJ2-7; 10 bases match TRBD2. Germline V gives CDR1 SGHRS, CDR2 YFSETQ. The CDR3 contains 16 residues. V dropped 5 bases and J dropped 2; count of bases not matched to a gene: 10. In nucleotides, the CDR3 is TGCGCCAGCAGTCGGAGTTCTAGCGGGAGCGCCTACGAGCAGTACTTC. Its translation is CASSRSSSGSAYEQYF.

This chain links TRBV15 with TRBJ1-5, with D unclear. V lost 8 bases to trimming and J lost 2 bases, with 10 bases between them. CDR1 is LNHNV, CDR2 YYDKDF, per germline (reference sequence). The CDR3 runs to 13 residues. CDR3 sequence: CATSAGGNQPQHF. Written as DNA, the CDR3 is TGTGCCACCTCAGCAGGAGGCAATCAGCCCCAGCATTTT.

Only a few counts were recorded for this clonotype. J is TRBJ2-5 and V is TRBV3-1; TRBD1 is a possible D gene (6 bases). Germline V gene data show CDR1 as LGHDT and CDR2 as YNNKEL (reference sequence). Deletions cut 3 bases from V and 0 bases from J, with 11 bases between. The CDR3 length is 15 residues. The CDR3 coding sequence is TGTGCCAGCAGCCAGCAGGGGCGATACCAAGAGACCCAGTACTTC. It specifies CASSQQGRYQETQYF.

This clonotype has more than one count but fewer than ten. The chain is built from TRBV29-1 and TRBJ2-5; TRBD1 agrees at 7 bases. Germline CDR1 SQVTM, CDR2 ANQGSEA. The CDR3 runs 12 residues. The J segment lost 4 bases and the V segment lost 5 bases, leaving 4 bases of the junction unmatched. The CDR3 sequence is CSVMTGPETQYF. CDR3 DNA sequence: TGCAGCGTTATGACAGGGCCAGAGACCCAGTACTTC.

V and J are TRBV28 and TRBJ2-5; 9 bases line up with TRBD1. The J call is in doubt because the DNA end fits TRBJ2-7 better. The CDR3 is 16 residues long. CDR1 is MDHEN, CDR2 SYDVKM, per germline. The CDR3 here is CASSQPGQGSSYEQYF. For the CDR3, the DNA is TGTGCCAGCAGTCAACCGGGACAGGGCAGCTCCTACGAGCAGTACTTC.

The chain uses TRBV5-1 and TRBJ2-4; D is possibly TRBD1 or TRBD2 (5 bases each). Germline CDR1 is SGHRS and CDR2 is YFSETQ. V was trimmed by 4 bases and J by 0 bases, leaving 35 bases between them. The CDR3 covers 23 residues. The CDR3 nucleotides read TGCGCCAGCAGCCCCGGGACCAGCGCTTCTATGTCATTGGTTGGACTAGCCAAAAACATTCAGTACTTC. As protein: CASSPGTSASMSLVGLAKNIQYF.

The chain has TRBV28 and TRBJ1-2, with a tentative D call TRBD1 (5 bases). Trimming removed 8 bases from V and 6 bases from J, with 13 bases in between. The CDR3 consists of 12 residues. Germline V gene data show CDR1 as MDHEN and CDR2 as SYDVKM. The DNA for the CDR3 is TGTGCCAGCCGGGGACCGGGGGATGGCTACACCTTC. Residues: CASRGPGDGYTF.

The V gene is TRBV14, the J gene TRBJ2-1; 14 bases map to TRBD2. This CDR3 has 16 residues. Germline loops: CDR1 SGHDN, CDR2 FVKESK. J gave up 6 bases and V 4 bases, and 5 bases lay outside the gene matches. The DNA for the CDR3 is TGTGCCAGCAGCCGAGTGACTAGCGGGGGGGGCAATGAGCAGTTCTTC. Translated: CASSRVTSGGGNEQFF.

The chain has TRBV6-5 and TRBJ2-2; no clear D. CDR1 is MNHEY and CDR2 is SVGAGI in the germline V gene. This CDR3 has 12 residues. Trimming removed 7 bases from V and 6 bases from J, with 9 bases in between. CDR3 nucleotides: TGTGCCAGCATGGACGTTCCCGGGGAGCTGTTTTTT. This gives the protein CASMDVPGELFF.

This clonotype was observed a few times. CDR3 bases: TGCACTATAGGGGGGGGGTCCTACAATGAGCAGTTCTTC. Its protein product is CTIGGGSYNEQFF. The rearrangement joins TRBV29-1 to TRBJ2-1; D is perhaps TRBD2 (7 bases). This CDR3 comprises 13 residues. Per germline, CDR1 SQVTM and CDR2 ANQGSEA.

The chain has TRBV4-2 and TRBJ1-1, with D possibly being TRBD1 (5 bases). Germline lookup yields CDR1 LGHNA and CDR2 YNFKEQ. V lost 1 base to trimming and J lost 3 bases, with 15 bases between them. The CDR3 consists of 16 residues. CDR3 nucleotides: TGTGCCAGCAGCCAAGTTGTAGGTGGGGGGGACACTGAAGCTTTCTTT. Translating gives CASSQVVGGGDTEAFF.